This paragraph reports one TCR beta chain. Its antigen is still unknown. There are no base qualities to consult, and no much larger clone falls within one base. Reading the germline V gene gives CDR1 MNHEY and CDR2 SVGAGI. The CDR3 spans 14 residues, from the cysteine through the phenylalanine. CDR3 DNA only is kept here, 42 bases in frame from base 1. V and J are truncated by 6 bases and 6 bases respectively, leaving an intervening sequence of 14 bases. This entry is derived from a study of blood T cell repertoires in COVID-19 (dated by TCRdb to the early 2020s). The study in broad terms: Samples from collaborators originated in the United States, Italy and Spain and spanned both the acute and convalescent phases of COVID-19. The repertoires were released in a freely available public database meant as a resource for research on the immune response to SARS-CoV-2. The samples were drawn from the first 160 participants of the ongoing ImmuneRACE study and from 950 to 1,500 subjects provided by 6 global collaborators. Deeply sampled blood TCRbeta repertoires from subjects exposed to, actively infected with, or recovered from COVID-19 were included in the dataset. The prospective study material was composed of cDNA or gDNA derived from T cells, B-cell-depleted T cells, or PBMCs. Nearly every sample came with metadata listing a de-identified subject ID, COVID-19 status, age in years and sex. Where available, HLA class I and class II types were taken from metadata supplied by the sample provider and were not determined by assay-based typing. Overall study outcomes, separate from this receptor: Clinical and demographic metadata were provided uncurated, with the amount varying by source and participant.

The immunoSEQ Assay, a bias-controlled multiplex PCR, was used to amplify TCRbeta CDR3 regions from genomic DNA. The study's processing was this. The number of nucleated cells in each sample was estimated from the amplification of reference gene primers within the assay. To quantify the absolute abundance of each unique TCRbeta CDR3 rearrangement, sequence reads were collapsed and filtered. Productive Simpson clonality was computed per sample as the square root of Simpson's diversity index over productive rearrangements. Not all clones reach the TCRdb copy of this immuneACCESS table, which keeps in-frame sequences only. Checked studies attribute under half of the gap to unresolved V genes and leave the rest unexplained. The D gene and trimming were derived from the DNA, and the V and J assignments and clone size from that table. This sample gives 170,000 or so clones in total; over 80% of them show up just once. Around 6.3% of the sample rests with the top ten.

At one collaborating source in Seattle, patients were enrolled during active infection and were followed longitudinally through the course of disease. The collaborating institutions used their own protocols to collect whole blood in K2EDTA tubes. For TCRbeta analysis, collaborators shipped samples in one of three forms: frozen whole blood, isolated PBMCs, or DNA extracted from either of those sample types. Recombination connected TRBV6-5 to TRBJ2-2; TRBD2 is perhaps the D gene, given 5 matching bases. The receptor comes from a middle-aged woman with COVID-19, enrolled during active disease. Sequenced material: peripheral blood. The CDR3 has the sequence CASSLLKEAGELFF. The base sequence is TGTGCCAGCAGCCTTCTCAAGGAGGCCGGGGAGCTGTTTTTT.